These 24 T cell receptor beta chains share one sample of origin, sequenced in a study of PD-L1 blockade in urothelial cancer. The protocol was immunoSEQ multiplex PCR, while the TCRdb copy is restricted to in-frame clones and leaves out a portion. The sample holds about 84,000 clones, about four fifths seen once. Sample: PBMCs, taken around atezolizumab (anti-PD-L1) treatment. The receptors here all came from a man between 65 and 85 years old with urothelial cancer.

This rearrangement joins TRBV10-3 to TRBJ1-1; 7 nucleotides align to TRBD1. Unmatched junction bases numbered 10, after V lost 10 bases and J lost 8 bases. The CDR3 has 12 residues. The germline gives CDR1 ENHRY, CDR2 SYGVKD. The CDR3 DNA follows: TGTGCCACCCTACAGGGGCCGACGGAAGCTTTCTTT. Amino acids: CATLQGPTEAFF.

This chain links TRBV19 with TRBJ2-3, with TRBD2 matching over 7 bases. The junction had 5 bases not matched to a gene; V was cut back by 4 bases and J by 1 base. Germline V CDR1 and CDR2: LNHDA, SQIVND (reference sequence). The CDR3 is made up of 15 amino acids. The CDR3 DNA sequence: TGTGCCAGTAGTACCCTGGGGGGGGGCACAGATACGCAGTATTTT. Protein: CASSTLGGGTDTQYF. Supplemented by reference TRBV19 and TRBJ2-3, the full variable domain reads DGGITQSPKYLFRKEGQNVTLSCEQNLNHDAMYWYRQDPGQGLRLIYYSQIVNDFQKGDIAEGYSVSREKKESFPLTVTSAQKNPTAFYLCASSTLGGGTDTQYFGPGTRLTVL.

CDR3 in amino acids: CASSAGTGVNTIYF. Written as DNA, the CDR3 is TGTGCCAGCAGCGCCGGGACAGGGGTGAACACCATATATTTT. This chain joins TRBV2 and TRBJ1-3; 10 bases fit TRBD1. The CDR3 covers 14 residues. CDR1 is SNHLY and CDR2 is FYNNEI in the germline V gene. V shed 6 bases and J 7 bases; nucleotides not matched to a gene: 6.

This sequence joins TRBV5-1 and TRBJ1-5, with TRBD1 matching 7 bases. Germline CDR1 SGHRS, CDR2 YFSETQ. With 4 bases clipped from V and 2 bases from J, the junction kept 3 bases outside the gene matches. The CDR3 length is 14 residues. CDR3 amino acids: CASSTGARNQPQHF. The CDR3 DNA follows: TGCGCCAGCAGCACAGGGGCGCGCAATCAGCCCCAGCATTTT.

The chain couples TRBV6-5 to TRBJ1-1; D is possibly TRBD1 (5 bases). Trimming pared 7 bases from V and 5 bases from J, leaving 14 bases between. The CDR3 is made up of 13 amino acids. CDR1 MNHEY and CDR2 SVGAGI come from the germline V gene. CDR3 residues: CASTGHQGTEAFF. In DNA form, the CDR3 reads TGTGCCAGCACTGGACATCAAGGGACTGAAGCTTTCTTT.

The chain recombines TRBV4-1 with TRBJ1-5, with 7 bases fitting TRBD1. The CDR3 consists of 16 residues. Germline loops: CDR1 MGHRA, CDR2 YSYEKL. The J segment lost 5 bases and the V segment lost 4 bases, leaving 11 bases of the junction unmatched. Here the CDR3 DNA reads TGCGCCAGCAGCCCCACCCCCACAGGGGAGTATCAGCCCCAGCATTTT. The encoded protein is CASSPTPTGEYQPQHF.

The chain recombines TRBV6-1 with TRBJ1-1, with no clear D. With 5 bases removed from V and 3 bases from J, the gap between germline ends came to 10 bases. Germline V gene lookup returns CDR1 MNHNS and CDR2 SASEGT. The CDR3 has 13 residues. CDR3 DNA: TGTGCCAGCAGTTCCGTAGTAGACACTGAAGCTTTCTTT. As protein: CASSSVVDTEAFF.

The chain carries TRBV15 and TRBJ2-5; 9 bases are a match to TRBD2. CDR3 size: 15 residues. V lost 3 bases to trimming and J lost 2 bases; unmatched junction nucleotides: 4. Germline CDR1 reads LNHNV; CDR2 reads YYDKDF (reference sequence). As DNA, the CDR3 is TGTGCCACCAGCAGGAATCTAGCGGGACAAGAGACCCAGTACTTC. This gives the protein CATSRNLAGQETQYF.

The chain's CDR3 is CASAITGTGGNEQFF. The CDR3 nucleotides are TGTGCCAGCGCGATCACCGGGACAGGGGGGAATGAGCAGTTCTTC. The chain is built from TRBV18 and TRBJ2-1; 11 bases line up with TRBD1. The length of the CDR3 is 15 residues. After removal of 8 bases from V and 7 bases from J, the junction contained 10 bases not matched to a gene. CDR1 and CDR2 (germline): KGHSH, LQKENI.

The chain carries TRBV28 and TRBJ1-4, with D unresolved. Trimming took 5 bases from V and 8 from J, leaving 15 bases between them. Germline V lookup: CDR1 MDHEN, CDR2 SYDVKM. The CDR3 loop spans 14 amino acids. CDR3 in amino acids: CASSPPSRSEKLFF. CDR3 nucleotide sequence: TGTGCCAGCAGTCCGCCTAGTAGGAGCGAAAAACTGTTTTTT.

The chain links TRBV19 to TRBJ2-2, with TRBD1 matching over 7 bases. Trimming removed 10 bases from V and 7 bases from J; junction bases left unmatched: 15. Germline values: CDR1 LNHDA, CDR2 SQIVND (reference sequence). This CDR3 is 15 amino acids long. The CDR3 sequence: CATRSGPGGYGELFF. CDR3 nucleotides: TGTGCCACCAGATCTGGGCCAGGGGGTTACGGGGAGCTGTTTTTT. Together with reference TRBV19 and TRBJ2-2, the CDR3 gives the full variable domain: DGGITQSPKYLFRKEGQNVTLSCEQNLNHDAMYWYRQDPGQGLRLIYYSQIVNDFQKGDIAEGYSVSREKKESFPLTVTSAQKNPTAFYLCATRSGPGGYGELFFGEGSRLTVL.

The genes are TRBV4-1 and TRBJ1-1; D perhaps matches TRBD1 (5 bases). The CDR3 consists of 15 residues. CDR1 and CDR2 from the germline V gene are MGHRA and YSYEKL. V gave up 4 bases and J gave up 4 bases, with 16 bases separating them. The chain's CDR3 is CASSPSPQGSTEAFF. For the CDR3, the DNA is TGCGCCAGCAGCCCAAGCCCGCAGGGTTCCACTGAAGCTTTCTTT.

This chain connects TRBV5-5 to TRBJ1-2; 11 nucleotides match TRBD1. CDR3 length: 17 amino acids. V dropped 4 bases and J dropped 8; count of bases not matched to a gene: 16. Per germline, CDR1 SGHKS and CDR2 YYEKEE (reference sequence). For the CDR3, the DNA is TGTGCCAGCAGCCAAAAGGACAGGGGGCTTCTACGTTCGGGCTACACCTTC. It codes for CASSQKDRGLLRSGYTF. Drawing the rest from reference TRBV5-5 and TRBJ1-2, the complete variable domain is DAGVTQSPTHLIKTRGQQVTLRCSPISGHKSVSWYQQVLGQGPQFIFQYYEKEERGRGNFPDRFSARQFPNYSSELNVNALLLGDSALYLCASSQKDRGLLRSGYTFGSGTRLTVV.

This clone was observed once. The chain couples TRBV7-2 to TRBJ2-4; no clear D gene. Germline CDR1 is SGHTA and CDR2 is FQGNSA. The CDR3 sequence is 14 residues long. Trimming took 0 bases from V and 2 from J, leaving 5 bases between them. Here the CDR3 DNA reads TGTGCCAGCAGCTTAGCGGCCTCCAAAAACATTCAGTACTTC. Protein: CASSLAASKNIQYF.

V is TRBV4-3 and J is TRBJ2-7; TRBD1 matches at 8 bases. V was clipped by 1 base and J by 3 bases; unmatched bases: 11. Germline lookup yields CDR1 LGHNA and CDR2 YSLEER. This CDR3 is built from 17 residues. The DNA of the CDR3 is TGCGCCAGCAGCCAAGTCGGCGGCAGGGGGCATGGCTACGAGCAGTACTTC. This codes for CASSQVGGRGHGYEQYF.

This clone showed up many times. Other DNA sequences from this sample encode an identical CDR3 as well. The rearrangement uses TRBV11-2 and TRBJ1-1; TRBD1 aligns across 7 bases. CDR1 is SGHAT, CDR2 FQNNGV, per germline. Trimming removed 1 base from V and 5 bases from J; junction bases left unmatched: 4. This CDR3 is built from 14 residues. The CDR3 region is CASSLGQGSTEAFF. CDR3 coding DNA: TGTGCCAGCAGCTTAGGACAGGGTTCTACTGAAGCTTTCTTT.

J is TRBJ2-2 and V is TRBV5-8, with D perhaps matching TRBD2 (6 bases). V lost 2 bases to trimming and J lost 4 bases, with 15 bases between them. Germline values: CDR1 SGHTS, CDR2 YDEGEE. The CDR3 contains 16 residues. The CDR3 reads CASSFRSGGGTGELFF. The CDR3 DNA is TGTGCCAGCAGCTTCCGGTCCGGGGGAGGCACCGGGGAGCTGTTTTTT.

This chain joins TRBV5-5 and TRBJ2-5; TRBD1 agrees at 12 bases. The CDR3 covers 16 residues. Unmatched junction bases numbered 5, after V lost 4 bases and J lost 1 base. Germline V lookup: CDR1 SGHKS, CDR2 YYEKEE (reference sequence). The CDR3 region is CASSRGTGGFQETQYF. The DNA for the CDR3 is TGTGCCAGCAGCAGGGGGACAGGGGGCTTCCAAGAGACCCAGTACTTC.

J is TRBJ1-3 and V is TRBV15, with TRBD1 as a possible D gene (6 bases). The ends were cut back, 8 bases at V and 0 bases at J, with 17 bases in the middle. The germline CDR1 and CDR2 sequences are LNHNV and YYDKDF (reference sequence). CDR3 length: 16 amino acids. The CDR3 is CATSVGALSSGNTIYF. The CDR3 DNA reads as TGTGCCACCTCCGTGGGGGCGTTGAGCTCTGGAAACACCATATATTTT. Based on the CDR3 plus reference TRBV15 and TRBJ1-3, the full variable domain is DAMVIQNPRYQVTQFGKPVTLSCSQTLNHNVMYWYQQKSSQAPKLLFHYYDKDFNNEADTPDNFQSRRPNTSFCFLDIRSPGLGDTAMYLCATSVGALSSGNTIYFGEGSWLTVV.

This chain joins TRBV25-1 and TRBJ1-5; a weak D match, TRBD1 (5 bases). Germline lookup yields CDR1 MGHDK and CDR2 SYGVNS. Trimming cost V 1 base and J 3 bases, with 13 bases left between them. The CDR3 is 16 amino acids. In DNA form, the CDR3 reads TGTGCCAGCAGTGAATGGGGGGAGGCGAACAATCAGCCCCAGCATTTT. Encoded protein: CASSEWGEANNQPQHF.

This clone was picked up one time. The chain uses TRBV5-1 and TRBJ2-5, with 8 bases identical to TRBD1. The CDR3 covers 15 residues. V was clipped by 4 bases and J by 2 bases; unmatched bases: 7. Germline-derived CDR1 and CDR2 are SGHRS and YFSETQ. The CDR3 nucleotides read TGCGCCAGCAGCGGCGGGACAGGTAATCAAGAGACCCAGTACTTC. It yields the protein CASSGGTGNQETQYF.

The chain uses TRBV5-1 and TRBJ2-1; tentative D call: TRBD2 (5 bases). The V gene's germline CDR1 is SGHRS and CDR2 YFSETQ. Trimming removed 0 bases from V and 3 bases from J, with 10 bases in between. The CDR3 is made up of 15 amino acids. This CDR3 is CASSLDEGSYNEQFF. CDR3 in DNA: TGCGCCAGCAGCTTGGATGAAGGGAGCTACAATGAGCAGTTCTTC.

A single count supports this clone. A single base is all that separates this from a far larger clone, so a read error is likely. V usage is TRBV5-1 and J usage is TRBJ2-7; a weak D match, TRBD2 (5 bases). Trimming took off 3 bases at V and 1 base at J, with 5 bases between the two ends. CDR1 and CDR2 (germline): SGHRS, YFSETQ. The CDR3 loop spans 12 amino acids. This chain's CDR3 is CASSWTSYEQYF. The DNA of the CDR3 is TGCGCCAGCAGCTGGACTTCCTACGAGCAGTACTTC.

V gene TRBV6-5 combines with J gene TRBJ2-1; 7 bases map to TRBD2. Germline V gene data show CDR1 as MNHEY and CDR2 as SVGAGI. This CDR3 has 14 residues. V was pared by 10 bases and J by 5 bases, with 11 bases of the junction left unmatched. This CDR3 is CATTGASGDNEQFF. CDR3 bases: TGTGCCACCACCGGGGCTAGCGGAGACAATGAGCAGTTCTTC.